This TCR beta chain derives from a study of T cells after yellow fever vaccination. In the study overall: Fractions with few cells were prepared using SMART-Seq v4 Ultra Low Input. Study-wide results and caveats: Contaminating bulk clonotypes could be abundant in FACS-sorted repertoires. Peaking faster, on day 5 versus 15, the secondary response was nonetheless weaker.

The CDR3 totals 19 residues. The ends lost 0 bases at V and 3 bases at J; junction bases unmatched: 11. In germline, CDR1 is ENHRY, CDR2 SYGVKD. The study made its TCR cDNA through 5'RACE template switching. That step introduced a universal primer site along with UMIs. TCRdb processed the 5' RACE reads anew with MiXCR; each CDR3 protein has one entry. Of 620,000 or so distinct CDR3 sequences listed, about 15% were seen once; the top ten hold around 16%. This clonotype appeared a few times. Its cognate antigen is unknown. The source material was PBMCs, sampled more than 4 days after the first yellow fever vaccination. This clonotype was sampled from a man younger than 35 who received the YFV17D yellow fever vaccine. V is TRBV10-3 and J is TRBJ1-5; TRBD1 matches 10 bases. The CDR3 sequence: CAISESRPGQGIDNQPQHF. The DNA for the CDR3 is TGTGCCATCAGTGAGTCGCGACCGGGACAGGGGATCGACAATCAGCCCCAGCATTTT.